The 27 T cell receptor beta chains below all came from one sample that was sequenced in a study of T cell responses to AZD1222 COVID-19 vaccine. This table comes from immunoSEQ multiplex PCR, and its TCRdb copy is limited to in-frame clones, with some not included. The repertoire holds about 88,000 clones, with 85% to 90% as singletons. The sample was peripheral blood, taken 28 days after the second AZD1222 dose. These receptors all come from an adult who received the AZD1222 COVID-19 vaccine.

The chain has TRBV24-1 and TRBJ2-3; possibly TRBD2 for D (5 bases). V was trimmed by 1 base and J by 10 bases, leaving 8 bases between them. This CDR3 is 12 amino acids long. In germline, CDR1 is KGHDR, CDR2 SFDVKD. CDR3 in DNA: TGTGCCACCAGTGATTTCGGGATTTCGCAGTATTTT. The encoded protein is CATSDFGISQYF.

The chain has TRBV6-5 and TRBJ1-3; D remains unclear. Germline V gene data show CDR1 as MNHEY and CDR2 as SVGAGI. This CDR3 region has 11 residues. The V end was cut by 5 bases, the J end by 4 bases, with 3 bases between. The CDR3 DNA follows: TGTGCCAGCAGTCAAGGAAACACCATATATTTT. This codes for CASSQGNTIYF.

The rearrangement joins TRBV15 to TRBJ1-2; 9 bases align to TRBD1. CDR1 LNHNV and CDR2 YYDKDF come from the germline V gene (reference sequence). This CDR3 comprises 15 residues. Trimming at V came to 5 bases and at J to 8 bases, leaving 12 bases not matched to a gene. The CDR3 region is CATSLDRGREKGYTF. CDR3 bases: TGTGCCACCAGCTTGGACAGGGGAAGAGAGAAAGGCTACACCTTC. Filled out from reference TRBV15 and TRBJ1-2, the complete variable domain reads DAMVIQNPRYQVTQFGKPVTLSCSQTLNHNVMYWYQQKSSQAPKLLFHYYDKDFNNEADTPDNFQSRRPNTSFCFLDIRSPGLGDTAMYLCATSLDRGREKGYTFGSGTRLTVV.

This chain links TRBV6-5 with TRBJ2-7; a possible D gene is TRBD2 (6 bases). CDR1 is MNHEY, CDR2 SVGAGI, per germline. This CDR3 is 15 amino acids long. V was cut by 6 bases and J by 0 bases, with 15 bases left in between. Here the CDR3 reads CASRGGGASSYEQYF. The CDR3, as DNA: TGTGCCAGCAGGGGAGGCGGGGCTAGCTCCTACGAGCAGTACTTC.

The chain uses TRBV6-5 and TRBJ2-5; maybe TRBD1 (6 bases). The germline V gene has CDR1 MNHEY and CDR2 SVGAGI. The CDR3 length is 14 residues. V was shortened by 6 bases and J by 5 bases, with 16 bases between the two germline ends. The CDR3 nucleotides are TGTGCCAGCAGCTGGACAGCCCCACCGGAGACCCAGTACTTC. The encoded protein is CASSWTAPPETQYF.

This chain uses TRBV14 with TRBJ1-1, with 8 bases fitting TRBD1. Germline CDR1 SGHDN, CDR2 FVKESK. CDR3 size: 16 residues. The trim removed 6 bases at V and 1 base at J, leaving 10 bases unmatched. In DNA, the CDR3 is TGTGCCAGCAGACCCGGGACAGGTTCCGGGAACACTGAAGCTTTCTTT. Its protein is CASRPGTGSGNTEAFF.

This clone was detected only once. The V gene is TRBV5-1, the J gene TRBJ2-1, with D perhaps matching TRBD1 (6 bases). Trimming removed 3 bases from V and 8 bases from J, with 27 bases in between. The length of the CDR3 is 18 residues. Germline CDR1 and CDR2: SGHRS and YFSETQ. The CDR3, as DNA: TGCGCCAGCAGCTCCAAACCTCTCAGGGGCAACTATCGGGATGAGCAGTTCTTC. Its translation: CASSSKPLRGNYRDEQFF.

The genes are TRBV2 and TRBJ1-2; D remains ambiguous. The length of the CDR3 is 13 residues. CDR1 and CDR2 from the germline V gene are SNHLY and FYNNEI. Trimming pared 5 bases from V and 3 bases from J, leaving 10 bases between. The CDR3 spells CASSNQDYYGYTF. The CDR3 nucleotides read TGTGCCAGCAGTAATCAGGACTACTATGGCTACACCTTC.

This clone was picked up a small number of times. The rearrangement links TRBV7-6 to TRBJ1-1; 10 nucleotides align to TRBD1. V lost 8 bases to trimming and J lost 6 bases; unmatched junction nucleotides: 9. This CDR3 is built from 14 residues. Germline assignment: CDR1 SGHVS and CDR2 FNYEAQ. This CDR3 reads CASLAGQGSPEAFF. CDR3 sequence (DNA): TGTGCCAGCTTAGCGGGACAGGGGAGTCCTGAAGCTTTCTTT.

This clone was recorded once. The chain is built from TRBV19 and TRBJ2-3; possible D gene TRBD2, 6 bases. V was clipped by 5 bases and J by 1 base, with 13 bases between them. The CDR3 is 15 residues long. Germline loops: CDR1 LNHDA, CDR2 SQIVND (reference sequence). In DNA, the CDR3 is TGTGCCAGTAGTCGAGCGGGCGGGGGCACAGATACGCAGTATTTT. Translating gives CASSRAGGGTDTQYF.

V usage is TRBV24-1 and J usage is TRBJ2-1, with 8 nucleotides matching TRBD2. This CDR3 spans 17 amino acids. Germline V lookup: CDR1 KGHDR, CDR2 SFDVKD. Trimming at V came to 4 bases and at J to 4 bases, leaving 11 bases not matched to a gene. CDR3 in DNA: TGTGCCACCAGTGACACCCCTGCGGGGGGAGGATACAATGAGCAGTTCTTC. Protein product: CATSDTPAGGGYNEQFF.

This clone was observed a single time. This chain uses TRBV7-7 with TRBJ2-6; D unresolved. Germline values: CDR1 SSHAT, CDR2 FNYEAQ (reference sequence). Trimming removed 5 bases at V and 0 bases at J, with 20 bases between. This CDR3 region has 19 residues. The chain's CDR3 is CASSPRTGGRDSGANVLTF. The DNA for the CDR3 is TGTGCCAGCAGCCCCCGGACGGGTGGAAGAGACTCTGGGGCCAACGTCCTGACTTTC.

In this sample, this clone turned up a few times. The chain employs TRBV9 and TRBJ2-7, with D perhaps matching TRBD1 (6 bases). CDR1 is SGDLS, CDR2 YYNGEE, per germline. This CDR3 contains 15 residues. V was trimmed by 0 bases and J by 5 bases, leaving 15 bases between them. CDR3 residues: CASSVAQGGLDEQYF. For the CDR3, the DNA is TGTGCCAGCAGCGTAGCACAGGGTGGTTTGGACGAGCAGTACTTC.

The genes are TRBV30 and TRBJ1-1; D gene ambiguous. Germline V lookup: CDR1 GTSNPN, CDR2 SVGIG (reference sequence). V dropped 4 bases and J dropped 4 bases, with 10 bases sitting between them. CDR3 length: 12 residues. The CDR3 reads CAWTRKVTEAFF. The CDR3 DNA is TGTGCCTGGACCCGGAAGGTCACTGAAGCTTTCTTT.

This chain joins TRBV12-3 or TRBV12-4 and TRBJ2-2, with D uncertain. The CDR3 contains 12 residues. V lost 5 bases and J lost 5, with 6 bases in between. This chain's CDR3 is CASSPDTGELFF. DNA for the CDR3: TGTGCCAGCAGTCCCGATACCGGGGAGCTGTTTTTT.

The chain joins TRBV7-9 to TRBJ2-7; 11 positions agree with TRBD2. This CDR3 has 14 residues. Unmatched junction bases numbered 5, after V lost 8 bases and J lost 2 bases. Germline loops: CDR1 SEHNR, CDR2 FQNEAQ (reference sequence). CDR3 sequence: CASGPSGGTYEQYF. Written as DNA, the CDR3 is TGTGCCAGCGGACCTAGCGGGGGGACCTACGAGCAGTACTTC.

J is TRBJ2-5 and V is TRBV28; perhaps TRBD1 as D (6 bases). The CDR3 length is 14 residues. Trimming removed 4 bases from V and 2 bases from J, with 11 bases in between. The germline gives CDR1 MDHEN, CDR2 SYDVKM. The CDR3 here is CASSSPDRQETQYF. CDR3 coding DNA: TGTGCCAGCAGTTCCCCGGACAGACAAGAGACCCAGTACTTC.

DNA for the CDR3: TGTGCCAGCAGCGGAAATGGGGGCACTGAAGCTTTCTTT. Protein product: CASSGNGGTEAFF. The chain combines TRBV11-2 with TRBJ1-1, with D perhaps matching TRBD1 (5 bases). Trimming pared 5 bases from V and 4 bases from J, leaving 11 bases between. Per the germline V gene, CDR1 is SGHAT and CDR2 is FQNNGV. CDR3 size: 13 residues.

The chain carries TRBV5-6 and TRBJ1-2, with 9 positions matching TRBD1. After removal of 3 bases from V and 4 bases from J, the junction contained 13 bases not matched to a gene. The V gene's germline CDR1 is SGHDT and CDR2 YYEEEE. This CDR3 spans 17 amino acids. The chain's CDR3 is CASSWTGTGLSSYGYTF. Written as DNA, the CDR3 is TGTGCCAGCAGCTGGACCGGGACAGGGTTATCGTCCTATGGCTACACCTTC.

This clone was picked up one time. The rearrangement joins TRBV6-5 to TRBJ1-1, with 8 bases matching TRBD1. The CDR3 runs 13 residues. Trimming at V came to 5 bases and at J to 7 bases, leaving 6 bases not matched to a gene. Germline V CDR1 and CDR2: MNHEY, SVGAGI. The CDR3 protein is CASSKRDRIEAFF. As DNA, the CDR3 is TGTGCCAGCAGTAAAAGGGACAGGATTGAAGCTTTCTTT.

The chain joins TRBV5-1 to TRBJ1-2; D call uncertain. There are 11 residues in the CDR3. Germline values: CDR1 SGHRS, CDR2 YFSETQ. V shed 3 bases and J shed 7 bases, with 7 bases lying between them. The CDR3 here is CASSSAAGYTF. DNA of the CDR3: TGCGCCAGCAGCTCGGCGGCTGGCTACACCTTC. Based on the CDR3 plus reference TRBV5-1 and TRBJ1-2, the full variable domain is KAGVTQTPRYLIKTRGQQVTLSCSPISGHRSVSWYQQTPGQGLQFLFEYFSETQRNKGNFPGRFSGRQFSNSRSEMNVSTLELGDSALYLCASSSAAGYTFGSGTRLTVV.

The chain carries TRBV2 and TRBJ2-1; D tentatively fits TRBD1 or TRBD2 (5 bases each). Germline CDR1 and CDR2: SNHLY and FYNNEI. V was cut by 6 bases and J by 0 bases, with 18 bases left in between. The CDR3 is made up of 17 amino acids. The CDR3 sequence is CASRRALGARSYNEQFF. DNA of the CDR3: TGTGCCAGCAGGCGGGCTCTAGGGGCGCGCTCCTACAATGAGCAGTTCTTC.

The chain recombines TRBV19 with TRBJ1-5, with 8 bases that match TRBD1. The CDR3 contains 15 residues. V lost 2 bases, J lost 5 bases, and 5 bases stayed unmatched. Germline CDR1 reads LNHDA; CDR2 reads SQIVND (reference sequence). This CDR3 reads CASSIPTGVYQPQHF. The CDR3 coding sequence is TGTGCCAGTAGTATACCGACAGGGGTTTATCAGCCCCAGCATTTT.

The rearrangement links TRBV11-3 to TRBJ2-3; D might be TRBD2 (7 bases). This CDR3 region has 14 residues. Germline loops: CDR1 SGHNT, CDR2 YENEEA. The V and J ends lost 1 base and 6 bases respectively, with 11 bases between them. CDR3 DNA: TGTGCCAGCAGCTTAGGTGGGGGGGCGGATACGCAGTATTTT. Its translation: CASSLGGGADTQYF.

As DNA, the CDR3 is TGTGCCAGCAGCCCCCCAGGCACCCTTACTAATTCACCCCTCCACTTT. It is translated as CASSPPGTLTNSPLHF. This rearrangement joins TRBV9 to TRBJ1-6; D ambiguous. This CDR3 has 16 residues. Germline V gives CDR1 SGDLS, CDR2 YYNGEE. V was shortened by 4 bases and J by 6 bases, with 17 bases between the two germline ends. The full variable domain, completed using reference TRBV9 and TRBJ1-6, is DSGVTQTPKHLITATGQRVTLRCSPRSGDLSVYWYQQSLDQGLQFLIQYYNGEERAKGNILERFSAQQFPDLHSELNLSSLELGDSALYFCASSPPGTLTNSPLHFGNGTRLTVT.

This clone has more than one count but fewer than ten. The chain joins TRBV18 to TRBJ1-1, with a weak D call TRBD1 (5 bases). Per germline, CDR1 KGHSH and CDR2 LQKENI. The CDR3 spans 13 residues. Trimming took 5 bases from V and 1 from J, leaving 8 bases between them. CDR3 in DNA: TGTGCCAGCTCAATAGGGGAGAACACTGAAGCTTTCTTT. It codes for CASSIGENTEAFF.

The chain uses TRBV15 and TRBJ1-5; 11 bases line up with TRBD1. V lost 2 bases, J lost 8 bases, and 8 bases stayed unmatched. The germline gives CDR1 LNHNV, CDR2 YYDKDF (reference sequence). This CDR3 region has 16 residues. The CDR3 here is CATSRTGQGALEPQHF. CDR3 DNA sequence: TGTGCCACCAGCAGAACCGGACAGGGGGCCTTGGAGCCCCAGCATTTT.